This T cell receptor beta chain was recorded in a study of T cells in Graves' hyperthyroidism and ophthalmopathy (dated by TCRdb to the late 2010s). Background for the entire study: Peripheral blood was sampled at the time of initial diagnosis, prior to any treatment. To identify TCR V-J signatures that set the groups apart, the researchers used a discovery cohort of about a hundred patients, made up of some 41 with Graves' ophthalmopathy and about 55 with stable Graves' hyperthyroidism. Prospective prediction of ophthalmopathy was tested in an independent validation cohort consisting of about 20 hyperthyroidism patients and 15 to 17 patients who later progressed to ophthalmopathy. The 100 or so discovery patients were randomly divided into training and test sets at a 7:3 ratio. The study also compared thyroid tissue and blood T-cell repertoires from a handful of Graves' hyperthyroidism patients. After sampling, hyperthyroidism patients received methimazole starting at 30 mg daily, and ophthalmopathy patients received high-dose intravenous methylprednisolone. TCR Vbeta CDR3 sequencing of roughly 140 peripheral blood samples (43 ophthalmopathy, about 74 hyperthyroidism and roughly 17 progressor patients) is reported in the paper.

Ophthalmopathy patients had moderately to severely active disease, with a Clinical Activity Score of 3 or more, a NOSPECS grade of 4 or more, and a disease duration of less than 3 months. The study excluded patients with uncontrolled infections, other autoimmune diseases, pregnancy or lactation. Clinical symptoms, serum thyroxine and TRAb, thyroid ultrasound, and orbital computed tomography formed the basis for the diagnoses. PBMCs were separated from roughly 10 ml of fresh peripheral blood using Ficoll-Paque density gradient centrifugation. Total RNA was extracted using Trizol reagent, and RNA quality was assessed on an Agilent 2100 Bioanalyzer. V lost 5 bases and J lost 5 bases, and the count of bases not matched to a germline gene is 15. Including cysteine and phenylalanine, the CDR3 has 18 amino acids. The kept DNA is CDR3 alone, 54 bases in frame from the first base. CDR1 and CDR2 were assigned from the germline V gene (reference sequence) as LNHNV and YYDKDF.

Findings and caveats that apply to the study as a whole: Sample size was not statistically predetermined, and investigators were not blinded to group allocation. Most expanded thyroid clonotypes (frequency above 0.001) were also detected in blood, a finding suggesting that blood repertoires may reflect thyroid immune responses. In validation, the model predicted progression to ophthalmopathy with 55% to 71% sensitivity and over 72% specificity, a median of roughly seven months before onset. A 13 V-J signature model separated ophthalmopathy from stable hyperthyroidism, with approximately 87% sensitivity and roughly 84% specificity in cross-validation and 80%/75% in testing.

About this clonotype: Its antigen target is currently unknown. No much larger clone exists at a distance of one base, and base qualities are not known.

The TCR beta CDR3 regions were amplified from RNA transcripts. A first-round RT-PCR of the TCR CDR3 used the HTBI primer set with the Qiagen OneStep RT-PCR kit. Libraries were constructed in a second round of multiplex PCR, after which size selection and purification were performed. Paired-end sequencing of the libraries was performed with 100 bp reads on an Illumina HiSeq2000. The original methods were these. SOAPnuke was used to process the raw data, throwing out any read that contained adapters or uncalled bases, had a mean Phred below 15, or lacked an exact constant-primer or identifier match. High-quality paired reads were merged with COPE v1.2.5, and unique nucleotide sequences were defined as clonotypes. MiTCR v1.1 was used to align clonotypes to the IMGT TRBV, TRBD and TRBJ reference segments. The analysis was restricted to V-J combinations with a frequency above 0.0001, which together covered roughly 99% of the repertoires. The TCS score was defined as F50 (clonal expansion) divided by E x V (chaos), with BLOSUM62-based TCRdist calculated between CDR3 peptides within each V-J. Welch's t-statistics and random forest reduced 450 to 600 V-J features to roughly 13, which were used in a naive Bayes classifier (R e1071). Using fastp trimming at Q25 and MiXCR clonotype assembly, TCRdb reanalyzed the public sequencing data and kept in-frame beta chains. One record per CDR3 amino acid sequence lists the most common genes and DNA. The V and J calls, along with clone size, are taken from TCRdb and not from the paper's own processing. The sample includes about 600,000 distinct CDR3 sequences, with more than 15% observed a single time. The ten largest account for roughly 3.5% of the sample.

Material for sequencing was blood. The origin of this receptor is a woman in her thirties or forties with Graves' ophthalmopathy. The V gene is TRBV15 and the J gene is TRBJ1-1, with TRBD1 identical over 12 junction bases. The CDR3 in this case is CATSLFPGQGAQGTEAFF. The sequenced DNA is TGTGCCACCAGCCTGTTCCCGGGACAGGGGGCTCAAGGTACTGAAGCTTTCTTT.